These 28 T cell receptor beta chains share one sample of origin, sequenced in a study of CD8+ T cells in alopecia areata. Isolated RNA was reverse transcribed into cDNA used as the sequencing template. This table comes from immunoSEQ multiplex PCR, and its TCRdb copy is limited to in-frame clones, with some not included. The table has 170,000 or so clones, roughly 64% seen once; the top ten hold roughly 12%. The sample's treatment: oral pan-JAK inhibitor, 5-10 mg twice daily. Sequencing was performed on CD8+ T cells sorted from blood, taken at week 24, from a patient treated with tofacitinib. These receptors all come from a human donor with alopecia areata.

This clone has just a few counts. The J gene is TRBJ2-7, the V gene TRBV15, with TRBD1 matching over 8 bases. Germline-derived CDR1 and CDR2 are LNHNV and YYDKDF (reference sequence). The CDR3 loop spans 15 amino acids. V lost 1 base to trimming and J lost 0 bases; unmatched junction nucleotides: 2. The CDR3 DNA reads as TGTGCCACCAGCAGAGGAACAGGGGGCTCCTACGAGCAGTACTTC. It translates to CATSRGTGGSYEQYF. Based on the CDR3 plus reference TRBV15 and TRBJ2-7, the full variable domain is DAMVIQNPRYQVTQFGKPVTLSCSQTLNHNVMYWYQQKSSQAPKLLFHYYDKDFNNEADTPDNFQSRRPNTSFCFLDIRSPGLGDTAMYLCATSRGTGGSYEQYFGPGTRLTVT.

The chain carries TRBV6-5 and TRBJ1-2; D is possibly TRBD1 (5 bases). Germline V gene lookup returns CDR1 MNHEY and CDR2 SVGAGI. V lost 2 bases and J 7 bases, leaving 11 bases between the germline ends. This CDR3 is 13 amino acids long. The CDR3 is CASSYVGERGYTF. The CDR3 nucleotides read TGTGCCAGCAGTTACGTGGGGGAGCGTGGCTACACCTTC.

This rearrangement joins TRBV29-1 to TRBJ2-3; the D is unclear. This CDR3 is built from 13 residues. Trimming took 4 bases from V and 2 from J, leaving 10 bases between them. The germline V gene has CDR1 SQVTM and CDR2 ANQGSEA. The CDR3 DNA is TGCAGCGTTGCTGGACCAATCACAGATACGCAGTATTTT. Translated: CSVAGPITDTQYF.

On this clone: A far larger clone lies a single base away; this is likely a read error. The chain carries TRBV7-9 and TRBJ2-5; D might be TRBD2 (6 bases). The tail of the sequence fits TRBJ2-7 better, so the J call may be wrong. The CDR3 runs to 15 residues. Germline CDR1 SEHNR, CDR2 FQNEAQ (reference sequence). The CDR3 DNA sequence: TGTGCCAGTAGCAGCAGAGATCTCGGGGGCTACGAGCAGTACTTC. Translating gives CASSSRDLGGYEQYF.

The chain is built from TRBV5-6 and TRBJ1-6; 9 bases align to TRBD1. Germline V gives CDR1 SGHDT, CDR2 YYEEEE. The CDR3 covers 14 residues. Trimming took 4 bases from V and 10 from J; bases not matched to a gene: 6. The CDR3 DNA follows: TGTGCCAGCAGCGGGGGACAGGGTGGCTCACCCCTCCACTTT. This gives the protein CASSGGQGGSPLHF. Supplemented by reference TRBV5-6 and TRBJ1-6, the full variable domain reads DAGVTQSPTHLIKTRGQQVTLRCSPKSGHDTVSWYQQALGQGPQFIFQYYEEEERQRGNFPDRFSGHQFPNYSSELNVNALLLGDSALYLCASSGGQGGSPLHFGNGTRLTVT.

The V gene is TRBV5-1, the J gene TRBJ2-3; the match to TRBD2 covers 9 bases. This CDR3 has 19 amino acids. V lost 0 bases, J lost 6 bases, and 17 bases stayed unmatched. Germline loops: CDR1 SGHRS, CDR2 YFSETQ. The CDR3 here is CASSLVLRGGRGNVDTQYF. The CDR3 bases are TGCGCCAGCAGCTTGGTTCTGCGGGGGGGCCGCGGGAATGTGGATACGCAGTATTTT.

V gene TRBV19 combines with J gene TRBJ1-1, with no clear D. CDR1 is LNHDA, CDR2 SQIVND, per germline (reference sequence). V lost 3 bases, J lost 1 base, and 6 bases lay in between. The CDR3 totals 13 residues. The CDR3 sequence is CASSIVQNTEAFF. CDR3 DNA sequence: TGTGCCAGTAGTATTGTTCAGAACACTGAAGCTTTCTTT.

A single count supports this clone. V usage is TRBV27 and J usage is TRBJ2-7, with D perhaps being TRBD1 or TRBD2 (6 bases each). CDR3 length: 12 residues. Germline CDR1 is MNHEY and CDR2 is SMNVEV (reference sequence). The ends were cut back, 9 bases at V and 5 bases at J, with 14 bases in the middle. The CDR3 spells CASARGRNEQYF. The DNA for the CDR3 is TGTGCCAGTGCCCGGGGGCGGAACGAGCAGTACTTC.

Only one count was recorded for this clone. The chain joins TRBV27 to TRBJ1-1; 8 bases match TRBD1. The germline V gene has CDR1 MNHEY and CDR2 SMNVEV (reference sequence). Unmatched junction bases numbered 9, after V lost 5 bases and J lost 4 bases. The CDR3 sequence is 15 residues long. The CDR3 bases are TGTGCCAGCAGTCTCAGACAGGGGATGAGCACTGAAGCTTTCTTT. It codes for CASSLRQGMSTEAFF.

The chain joins TRBV6-5 to TRBJ2-5; 9 nucleotides line up with TRBD2. The CDR3 contains 15 residues. The ends lost 5 bases at V and 1 base at J; junction bases unmatched: 5. Germline CDR1 MNHEY, CDR2 SVGAGI. CDR3 nucleotides: TGTGCCAGCAGTCCCGCGGGGGGGTTCCAAGAGACCCAGTACTTC. It encodes CASSPAGGFQETQYF.

This clone was counted only a few times. V is TRBV2 and J is TRBJ2-3; D unresolved. Trimming took off 7 bases at V and 2 bases at J, with 7 bases between the two ends. Germline CDR1 and CDR2: SNHLY and FYNNEI. CDR3 length: 12 residues. CDR3 coding DNA: TGTGCCAGCAAGAAGGACACAGATACGCAGTATTTT. This encodes CASKKDTDTQYF.

The chain couples TRBV9 to TRBJ1-3, with D unclear. The CDR3 consists of 12 residues. CDR1 SGDLS and CDR2 YYNGEE come from the germline V gene. The ends were cut back, 7 bases at V and 1 base at J, with 6 bases in the middle. CDR3 nucleotides: TGTGCCAGCGGGGTTTCTGGAAACACCATATATTTT. Its protein is CASGVSGNTIYF. The complete variable domain, with remaining parts taken from reference TRBV9 and TRBJ1-3, reads DSGVTQTPKHLITATGQRVTLRCSPRSGDLSVYWYQQSLDQGLQFLIQYYNGEERAKGNILERFSAQQFPDLHSELNLSSLELGDSALYFCASGVSGNTIYFGEGSWLTVV.

The chain is built from TRBV11-3 and TRBJ2-1, with no clear D. The CDR3 loop spans 13 amino acids. Germline V gene data show CDR1 as SGHNT and CDR2 as YENEEA. Trimming cost V 1 base and J 5 bases, with 6 bases left between them. This CDR3 reads CASSLGNNNEQFF. The CDR3 DNA reads TGTGCCAGCAGCTTAGGCAACAACAATGAGCAGTTCTTC.

The J gene is TRBJ2-5, the V gene TRBV9; TRBD2 might be the D (6 bases). This CDR3 has 16 residues. Germline CDR1 reads SGDLS; CDR2 reads YYNGEE. V gave up 0 bases and J gave up 2 bases, with 14 bases separating them. CDR3 in DNA: TGTGCCAGCAGCGTAGGGAGGGCCCCCCCACAAGAGACCCAGTACTTC. Translated, it gives CASSVGRAPPQETQYF.

The count of this clone is one. Other DNA sequences in this sample translate to the same CDR3. V usage is TRBV27 and J usage is TRBJ1-1; D remains unclear. CDR3 length: 13 amino acids. The germline CDR1 and CDR2 sequences are MNHEY and SMNVEV (reference sequence). Trimming stripped 2 bases from V and 4 bases from J, with 8 bases between. DNA of the CDR3: TGTGCCAGCAGTTTAGGGGTCGGCACTGAAGCTTTCTTT. This encodes CASSLGVGTEAFF.

The rearrangement links TRBV13 to TRBJ2-4, with D uncertain. Germline CDR1 PRHDT, CDR2 FYEKMQ (reference sequence). V shed 5 bases and J shed 0 bases, with 11 bases lying between them. The CDR3 has 15 residues. For the CDR3, the DNA is TGTGCCAGCAGCACCGAGACCCTAGCCAAAAACATTCAGTACTTC. Amino acid sequence: CASSTETLAKNIQYF.

The chain uses TRBV5-1 and TRBJ2-1; 8 bases are shared with TRBD1. The germline V gene encodes CDR1 SGHRS and CDR2 YFSETQ. CDR3 length: 15 residues. V lost 1 base and J lost 4; bases outside the gene matches: 4. CDR3 in DNA: TGCGCCAGCAGCTTGAACAGGGGGGTTTACAATGAGCAGTTCTTC. Amino acid sequence: CASSLNRGVYNEQFF.

The V and J genes are TRBV4-1 and TRBJ1-6; 7 bases fit TRBD1. The germline gives CDR1 MGHRA, CDR2 YSYEKL. This CDR3 has 13 amino acids. The J segment lost 11 bases and the V segment lost 3 bases, leaving 4 bases of the junction unmatched. CDR3 nucleotides: TGCGCCAGCAGCCAGACAGGGTTGCCACCCCTCCACTTT. Residues: CASSQTGLPPLHF.

This clone was detected a few times. Here the CDR3 reads CAISTGAEVYEQYF. The CDR3 DNA follows: TGTGCCATCAGTACAGGGGCTGAAGTCTACGAGCAGTACTTC. The J gene is TRBJ2-7, the V gene TRBV10-3; 7 bases agree with TRBD1. V lost 5 bases to trimming and J lost 3 bases; unmatched junction nucleotides: 7. This CDR3 spans 14 amino acids. Germline V gene lookup returns CDR1 ENHRY and CDR2 SYGVKD.

The chain carries TRBV27 and TRBJ2-5; D assignment may be TRBD1 or TRBD2 (6 bases each). The V and J ends lost 5 bases and 0 bases respectively, with 10 bases between them. Germline loops: CDR1 MNHEY, CDR2 SMNVEV (reference sequence). CDR3 length: 14 residues. The DNA for the CDR3 is TGTGCCAGCAGTCGAGGGGGGTACCAAGAGACCCAGTACTTC. It codes for CASSRGGYQETQYF.

The genes are TRBV6-6 and TRBJ2-3, with 7 nucleotides matching TRBD2. With 8 bases clipped from V and 5 bases from J, the junction kept 13 bases outside the gene matches. Germline-derived CDR1 and CDR2 are MNHNY and SVGAGI (reference sequence). There are 15 residues in the CDR3. CDR3 DNA sequence: TGTGCCAGCGGCGGGGCTAGCGGCCCCCGAGATACGCAGTATTTT. Its translation: CASGGASGPRDTQYF.

CDR3 coding DNA: TGTGCCAGCAGTACTACCCGCAGCCGCGGAGCTTTCTTT. Its protein product is CASSTTRSRGAFF. The chain employs TRBV25-1 and TRBJ1-1, with D uncertain. Germline V CDR1 and CDR2: MGHDK, SYGVNS. Trimming removed 5 bases at V and 10 bases at J, with 17 bases between. This CDR3 region has 13 residues.

The V and J genes are TRBV5-1 and TRBJ2-5; D is unclear. The CDR3 loop spans 18 amino acids. V was shortened by 3 bases and J by 0 bases, with 21 bases between the two germline ends. Germline V gives CDR1 SGHRS, CDR2 YFSETQ. The CDR3 DNA reads as TGCGCCAGCAGCTCCTGGTCTTCTGAACACTCGTACCAAGAGACCCAGTACTTC. It encodes CASSSWSSEHSYQETQYF.

This clone was counted between two and nine times. The chain carries TRBV20-1 and TRBJ2-5; D unresolved. The CDR3 has 11 residues. Germline-derived CDR1 and CDR2 are DFQATT and SNEGSKA (reference sequence). The ends were cut back, 3 bases at V and 5 bases at J, with 7 bases in the middle. CDR3 loop: CSARLRETQYF. CDR3 bases: TGCAGTGCTAGGTTACGGGAGACCCAGTACTTC.

The V and J genes are TRBV2 and TRBJ2-5; D remains ambiguous. With 1 base removed from V and 4 bases from J, the gap between germline ends came to 7 bases. Germline V gene data show CDR1 as SNHLY and CDR2 as FYNNEI. The CDR3 has 13 residues. The CDR3 spells CASSEGARETQYF. In nucleotides, the CDR3 is TGTGCCAGCAGTGAAGGGGCCAGAGAGACCCAGTACTTC.

This chain links TRBV2 with TRBJ1-2, with D uncertain. Germline CDR1 and CDR2: SNHLY and FYNNEI. The V end was cut by 11 bases, the J end by 8 bases, with 18 bases between. The CDR3 runs to 12 residues. Here the CDR3 reads CAPRPSSAGYTF. The CDR3 DNA reads TGTGCCCCACGACCTTCTTCCGCAGGCTACACCTTC.

The chain links TRBV29-1 to TRBJ2-2; no clear D gene. This CDR3 has 12 residues. Per the germline V gene, CDR1 is SQVTM and CDR2 is ANQGSEA. The V gene lost 6 bases and the J gene lost 1 base, with 6 bases spanning the gap. CDR3 nucleotide sequence: TGCAGCGTGCGACAGAACACCGGGGAGCTGTTTTTT. Amino acid sequence: CSVRQNTGELFF.

The chain recombines TRBV11-2 with TRBJ2-1; D remains unclear. The V and J ends lost 5 bases and 7 bases respectively, with 12 bases between them. In germline, CDR1 is SGHAT, CDR2 FQNNGV. The CDR3 consists of 13 residues. CDR3: CASSPVRTNEQFF. The CDR3 DNA is TGTGCCAGCAGCCCAGTAAGGACGAATGAGCAGTTCTTC.